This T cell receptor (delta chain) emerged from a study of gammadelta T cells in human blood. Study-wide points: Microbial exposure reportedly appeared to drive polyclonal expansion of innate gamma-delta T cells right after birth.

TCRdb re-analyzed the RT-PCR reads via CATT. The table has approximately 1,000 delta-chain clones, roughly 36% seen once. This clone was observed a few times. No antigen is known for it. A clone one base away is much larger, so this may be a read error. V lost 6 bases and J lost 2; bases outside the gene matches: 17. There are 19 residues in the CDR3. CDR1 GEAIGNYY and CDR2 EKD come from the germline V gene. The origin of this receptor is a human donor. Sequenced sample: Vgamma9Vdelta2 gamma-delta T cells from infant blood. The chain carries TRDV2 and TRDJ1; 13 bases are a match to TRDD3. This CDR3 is CACSLRTGGYGIETDKLIF. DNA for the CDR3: TGTGCCTGTAGCCTTCGTACTGGGGGATACGGGATCGAGACCGATAAACTCATCTTT.